This section outlines one T cell receptor (beta chain) sequence together with its context. In this sample, this clonotype turned up many times. There is no known antigen for this receptor. Base qualities are not at hand, and no much larger clone is one base apart. The entry originates in a study of T cells in Graves' hyperthyroidism and ophthalmopathy (dated by TCRdb to about 2019). Some background on the complete study: Peripheral blood was collected at initial diagnosis, before any treatment. The 100 or so discovery patients were divided at random into training and test sets in a 7:3 ratio. The paper describes TCR Vbeta CDR3 sequencing of fewer than 150 peripheral blood samples, made up of 43 ophthalmopathy patients, around 78 hyperthyroidism patients and around 17 progressor patients. To identify distinguishing TCR V-J signatures, a discovery cohort of 100 or so patients was used, comprising 40 to 45 with Graves' ophthalmopathy and under 60 with stable Graves' hyperthyroidism. Following sampling, methimazole starting at 30 mg daily was given to hyperthyroidism patients, and high-dose intravenous methylprednisolone was given to ophthalmopathy patients. In addition, the study compared T-cell repertoires in thyroid tissue and in blood from five to seven Graves' hyperthyroidism patients. Whether ophthalmopathy could be predicted prospectively was tested in an independent validation cohort made up of 18 hyperthyroidism patients plus 17 patients who later progressed to ophthalmopathy. Broad study findings and their caveats: Most expanded thyroid clonotypes (frequency above 0.001) were also detected in blood, a finding suggesting that blood repertoires may reflect thyroid immune responses. Sample size was not statistically predetermined, and investigators were not blinded to group allocation. A model built on a 13 V-J signature distinguished ophthalmopathy from stable hyperthyroidism, reaching roughly 88% sensitivity and around 81% specificity in cross-validation and 80%/75% in testing. During validation, the model predicted progression to ophthalmopathy a median of approximately 6 months ahead of onset, with 70.59% sensitivity and 72% to 80% specificity.

TCR beta CDR3 regions were amplified from RNA transcripts. A first-round RT-PCR of the TCR CDR3 used the HTBI primer set with the Qiagen OneStep RT-PCR kit. Libraries were constructed in a second round of multiplex PCR, after which size selection and purification were carried out. Paired-end sequencing of the libraries was performed with 100 bp reads on an Illumina HiSeq2000. Turning to the authors' computational methods: Raw data were processed with SOAPnuke, discarding reads with adapters, uncalled bases, mean Phred below 15, or no exact constant-primer or identifier match. High-quality paired reads were merged with COPE v1.2.5, and unique nucleotide sequences were defined as clonotypes. MiTCR v1.1 was used to align clonotypes to the IMGT TRBV, TRBD and TRBJ reference segments. The analysis included only V-J combinations with a frequency above 0.0001, which together covered more than 99% of the repertoires. The TCS score was defined as F50 (clonal expansion) divided by E x V (chaos), with BLOSUM62-based TCRdist calculated between CDR3 peptides within each V-J. Welch's t-statistics and random forest reduced around 550 V-J features to fewer than 15, which were used in a naive Bayes classifier (R e1071). In-frame beta chains were kept once TCRdb had trimmed the public reads at Q25 with fastp and called clones with MiXCR. Every distinct CDR3 protein forms one entry, paired with its most common genes and DNA. The V and J calls and clone size come from TCRdb's table, not from the authors' own analysis. This sample is represented by 450,000 to 550,000 distinct CDR3 sequences; less than 25% of them were singletons. 11% of the sample is held by the ten biggest clonotypes.

Ophthalmopathy patients had moderately to severely active disease, Clinical Activity Score of at least 3, NOSPECS grade of at least 4, and duration under 3 months. Patients with uncontrolled infections, other autoimmune diseases, pregnancy or lactation were excluded. Clinical symptoms, serum thyroxine and TRAb, thyroid ultrasound, and orbital computed tomography formed the basis for the diagnoses. Ficoll-Paque density gradient centrifugation was used to isolate PBMCs from about 10 ml of fresh peripheral blood. Total RNA was extracted with Trizol reagent, and quality was checked on an Agilent 2100 Bioanalyzer. Source material: blood. This TCR was sampled from a woman between 25 and 40 years old with Graves' ophthalmopathy.

The base sequence is TGTGCCAGCAGTTACTCGTTGGCACAGGGGGGTGAGCAGCCCCAGCATTTT. This sequence encodes CASSYSLAQGGEQPQHF. Rearrangement joined TRBV6-5 to TRBJ1-5, with 8 bases matching TRBD1. The cysteine opens and the phenylalanine closes a CDR3 of 17 amino acids. Here the CDR3 DNA is all that survives: 51 bases in frame from base 1. Per the germline V gene, MNHEY is the CDR1 and SVGAGI is the CDR2. V is trimmed back by 0 bases and J by 7 bases, and the junction contains 11 bases that no gene match accounts for.